What follows are 14 T cell receptor beta chains derived from one specimen sequenced in a study of cytomegalovirus exposure and HLA in healthy donors. This table comes from immunoSEQ multiplex PCR, and its TCRdb copy is limited to in-frame clones, with some not included. Of about 170,000 clones listed, roughly 91% are singletons. The sample taken for sequencing was PBMCs. The receptors shown here come from a man younger than 30 in good health and CMV-seropositive.

The V call is TRBV9, the J call TRBJ1-3; perhaps TRBD1 as D (5 bases). Between the trimmed V and J ends, which lost 4 bases and 0 bases, there was a span of 14 bases. The CDR3 has 16 amino acids. Germline CDR1 and CDR2: SGDLS and YYNGEE. The CDR3 loop is CASSPIQGSSGNTIYF. For the CDR3, the DNA is TGTGCCAGCAGCCCGATTCAGGGCAGCTCTGGAAACACCATATATTTT.

A single count supports this clone. The chain is built from TRBV6-1 and TRBJ1-1, with D possibly matching TRBD1 (6 bases). CDR1 MNHNS and CDR2 SASEGT come from the germline V gene. The CDR3 is 15 amino acids. Trimming shortened V by 6 bases and J by 4 bases, and 18 bases separated the two germline ends. CDR3 protein: CASSSQAVGGTEAFF. The CDR3 region has the DNA TGTGCCAGCAGCTCTCAGGCGGTAGGGGGCACTGAAGCTTTCTTT.

The genes are TRBV4-2 and TRBJ2-2; D is possibly TRBD2 (6 bases). Trimming pared 0 bases from V and 7 bases from J, leaving 12 bases between. Germline values: CDR1 LGHNA, CDR2 YNFKEQ. The CDR3 extends over 15 amino acids. The CDR3: CASSQETSSSGELFF. The CDR3 DNA is TGTGCCAGCAGCCAAGAAACTAGCAGTAGCGGGGAGCTGTTTTTT.

The chain links TRBV18 to TRBJ1-1; D might be TRBD1 (5 bases). Trimming cost V 1 base and J 3 bases, with 15 bases left between them. CDR1 and CDR2 (germline): KGHSH, LQKENI. This CDR3 comprises 16 residues. In nucleotides, the CDR3 is TGTGCCAGCTCACCACTCCCAGGGAGGAAGGACACTGAAGCTTTCTTT. This encodes CASSPLPGRKDTEAFF.

This chain connects TRBV2 to TRBJ2-2; 11 bases are a match to TRBD2. The CDR3 spans 17 residues. Trimming cost V 3 bases and J 2 bases; bases outside gene matches: 5. Germline loops: CDR1 SNHLY, CDR2 FYNNEI. The CDR3 nucleotides read TGTGCCAGCAGTGAGCCCGGGACTAGCGGTAACACCGGGGAGCTGTTTTTT. Its translation is CASSEPGTSGNTGELFF.

The V and J genes are TRBV27 and TRBJ2-5; D is possibly TRBD2 (5 bases). Trimming pared 2 bases from V and 0 bases from J, leaving 16 bases between. CDR3 length equals 17 residues. Looked up from germline, CDR1 is MNHEY and CDR2 is SMNVEV (reference sequence). The CDR3 region has the DNA TGTGCCAGCAGTTTAGTTGGACTCCGTGGGTACCAAGAGACCCAGTACTTC. Its protein product is CASSLVGLRGYQETQYF.

The rearrangement uses TRBV7-2 and TRBJ1-1; no reliable D call. The V end was cut by 4 bases, the J end by 0 bases, with 6 bases between. The CDR3 is 13 amino acids. The V gene's germline CDR1 is SGHTA and CDR2 FQGNSA. CDR3 sequence: CASSSQLNTEAFF. CDR3 DNA: TGTGCCAGCAGCTCCCAATTGAACACTGAAGCTTTCTTT. Together with reference TRBV7-2 and TRBJ1-1, the CDR3 gives the full variable domain: GAGVSQSPSNKVTEKGKDVELRCDPISGHTALYWYRQSLGQGLEFLIYFQGNSAPDKSGLPSDRFSAERTGGSVSTLTIQRTQQEDSAVYLCASSSQLNTEAFFGQGTRLTVV.

The chain uses TRBV27 and TRBJ1-2; D ambiguous. CDR1 and CDR2 from the germline V gene are MNHEY and SMNVEV (reference sequence). Trimming stripped 6 bases from V and 5 bases from J, with 13 bases between. CDR3 size: 13 residues. CDR3 coding DNA: TGTGCCAGCAGACCCGGCGGGAGGTATGGCTACACCTTC. This sequence encodes CASRPGGRYGYTF.

The chain couples TRBV18 to TRBJ2-3; TRBD1 aligns across 10 bases. This CDR3 comprises 17 residues. V was pared by 2 bases and J by 1 base, with 6 bases of the junction left unmatched. Germline V CDR1 and CDR2: KGHSH, LQKENI. CDR3 region: CASSPTIGTGGTDTQYF. CDR3 sequence (DNA): TGTGCCAGCTCACCAACCATCGGGACAGGGGGCACAGATACGCAGTATTTT.

This chain uses TRBV11-3 with TRBJ1-1; 7 nucleotides align to TRBD1. V shed 5 bases, J shed 1 base, and the junction held 4 bases outside the gene matches. The CDR3 has 14 residues. Per germline, CDR1 SGHNT and CDR2 YENEEA. The CDR3 coding sequence is TGTGCCAGCAGCCCGGGACAGACGAACACTGAAGCTTTCTTT. This gives the protein CASSPGQTNTEAFF.

The chain is built from TRBV29-1 and TRBJ2-7, with D possibly being TRBD2 (5 bases). V lost 6 bases to trimming and J lost 4 bases, with 22 bases between them. The germline V gene encodes CDR1 SQVTM and CDR2 ANQGSEA. The CDR3 contains 15 residues. The DNA for the CDR3 is TGCAGCGTCTCTGGCGGCCGGGGTTCGGGGTACGAGCAGTACTTC. Its translation is CSVSGGRGSGYEQYF.

The gene calls are TRBV5-1 and TRBJ2-5, with D perhaps matching TRBD2 (5 bases). Looked up from germline, CDR1 is SGHRS and CDR2 is YFSETQ. The ends were cut back, 6 bases at V and 1 base at J, with 7 bases in the middle. The length of the CDR3 is 12 residues. This chain's CDR3 is CASKRTQETQYF. The CDR3 DNA sequence: TGCGCCAGCAAGCGGACCCAAGAGACCCAGTACTTC.

The chain joins TRBV4-1 to TRBJ2-1, with 7 nucleotides matching TRBD2. The V gene's germline CDR1 is MGHRA and CDR2 YSYEKL. This CDR3 comprises 15 residues. J gave up 4 bases and V 1 base, and 4 bases lay outside the gene matches. The CDR3 coding sequence is TGCGCCAGCAGCCAAGTCGGGACTACATACAATGAGCAGTTCTTC. Protein sequence: CASSQVGTTYNEQFF.

The V and J genes are TRBV29-1 and TRBJ2-7; possible D gene TRBD1, 5 bases. The germline CDR1 and CDR2 sequences are SQVTM and ANQGSEA. The CDR3 is 15 amino acids. The V gene lost 4 bases and the J gene lost 6 bases, with 22 bases spanning the gap. For the CDR3, the DNA is TGCAGCGTTGGGAAGGGGTCCAAGGGCTTTTTCGAGCAGTACTTC. Translated: CSVGKGSKGFFEQYF.